Here is one T cell receptor (beta chain) with its context. This clone was detected only once. Its target antigen remains unknown. Base qualities are not provided; no much larger clone lies one nucleotide away. According to the germline V gene, CDR1 reads MNHNS and CDR2 reads SASEGT. The junction shows trimming of 5 bases on V and 2 bases on J, plus 9 bases between the germline ends. Including the terminal cysteine and phenylalanine, the CDR3 comprises 13 residues. Only the CDR3 part of the read is kept: 39 bases, read in frame from the first base. For sequencing of the TCRbeta CDR3 region, genomic DNA was extracted from the sorted cells. The immunoSEQ Assay was used to sequence the TCRbeta CDR3 regions. Not all clones reach the TCRdb copy of this immuneACCESS table, which keeps in-frame sequences only. Checked studies attribute under half of the gap to unresolved V genes and leave the rest unexplained. Recorded for this sample are about 64,000 clones; 80% to 85% of them occurred a single time. 4.5% to 5% of the sample belongs to the ten largest clones.

The trial excluded patients who had a history of autoimmune disease or who were on systemic immunosuppression. In every dose cohort, peripheral blood was drawn for TCR sequencing at baseline, cycle 4 day 1, and cycle 7 day 1. Samples were obtained from an open-label, multicenter, first-in-human phase I dose-escalation trial of ivuxolimab. Adults with locally advanced or metastatic melanoma, renal cell carcinoma, hepatocellular carcinoma or head and neck squamous cell carcinoma were enrolled in the trial. Before TCR sequencing, CD4+ and CD8+ T cells were separately sorted from peripheral blood. The data stem from a study of OX40 agonist ivuxolimab in advanced cancers. Background for the entire study: Ivuxolimab was a fully human IgG2 agonistic monoclonal antibody targeting the costimulatory receptor OX40 (CD134). Intravenous ivuxolimab was administered to patients every 2 weeks at six dose levels: 0.01, 0.1, 0.3, 1.5, 3 and 10 mg/kg. Among the 50 to 55 dose-escalation patients, about 20 had hepatocellular carcinoma, roughly 15 melanoma, 9 renal cell carcinoma and 9 head and neck cancer. The dose-escalation cohort was almost 85% male with a mean age of about 60 years, ranging from roughly 20 to 80. Prior anti-PD-1, anti-PD-L1 or anti-CTLA-4 therapy was permitted, and checkpoint inhibitors had been received by under 50% of dose-escalation patients. Partial responses occurred in three dose-escalation patients: two with cutaneous melanoma and one with hepatocellular carcinoma. Peripheral TCRbeta sequencing aimed to test whether ivuxolimab altered TCR sequence diversity and caused clonal T-cell expansion. The paper reports the monotherapy dose-escalation portion (N of about 56 patients) of the phase I ivuxolimab trial.

Study-wide conclusions, independent of this receptor: Antigen specificity was not determined for the clonally expanded peripheral T cells. At doses from 0.1 to 3.0 mg/kg, clonal expansion was seen in both CD4+ and CD8+ blood T cells between baseline and week 6. In partial responders in the 0.1-3.0 mg/kg groups, normalized peripheral clonal expansion was found to be among the lowest, especially among CD8+ T cells. Low levels of normalized T-cell clonal expansion were also seen in some patients who did not respond. After ivuxolimab, more expanded clones were found on average in CD8+ T cells than in CD4+ T cells.

This chain joins TRBV6-1 to TRBJ1-2; the D gene is unclear. Material: CD4+ or CD8+ T cells sorted from blood, obtained in a trial of the OX40 agonist ivuxolimab. The sequence derives from an adult with an advanced solid tumor such as melanoma, head and neck, liver or kidney cancer. This receptor carries the CDR3 CASSTNTNYGYTF. The DNA is TGTGCCAGCAGTACTAATACGAACTATGGCTACACCTTC.